The 17 T cell receptor beta chains presented below share a single source sample, sequenced in a study of shared clonotypes between healthy human individuals. Clones were read by immunoSEQ multiplex PCR, and TCRdb kept only the in-frame ones, dropping some. This sample has some 1,600,000 clones, with approximately 98% found just once. Sequenced: naive CD4+ T cells sorted from blood. Subset specified: CD45RA+ positively selected. Receptor source: a man aged 25-40 years in good health.

This clone was counted a single time. This rearrangement joins TRBV10-1 to TRBJ2-1; D is ambiguous. Germline loops: CDR1 WNHNN, CDR2 SYGVQD (reference sequence). Trimming pared 5 bases from V and 10 bases from J, leaving 18 bases between. CDR3 length: 14 amino acids. DNA for the CDR3: TGCGCCAGCAGTCGATCTGGTACGGCCAGCGAGCAGTTCTTC. It specifies CASSRSGTASEQFF.

The chain joins TRBV5-6 to TRBJ1-2; 9 nucleotides match TRBD1. Germline V gives CDR1 SGHDT, CDR2 YYEEEE. The CDR3 runs 15 residues. Trimming took 3 bases from V and 0 from J; bases not matched to a gene: 3. This CDR3 reads CASSYGQGTNYGYTF. Here the CDR3 DNA reads TGTGCCAGCAGCTACGGACAGGGGACTAACTATGGCTACACCTTC.

This chain joins TRBV4-1 and TRBJ1-3, with a weak D call TRBD1 (5 bases). The V end lost 6 bases, the J end lost 0 bases, and 15 bases lay between the germline ends. This CDR3 region has 16 residues. Germline-derived CDR1 and CDR2 are MGHRA and YSYEKL. CDR3 nucleotide sequence: TGCGCCAGCAGGGCACCCGGGGCTTCCTCTGGAAACACCATATATTTT. Residues: CASRAPGASSGNTIYF.

The chain couples TRBV2 to TRBJ2-3, with D tentatively TRBD1 (5 bases). The V gene lost 6 bases and the J gene lost 5 bases, with 9 bases spanning the gap. This CDR3 comprises 12 residues. CDR1 is SNHLY and CDR2 is FYNNEI in the germline V gene. DNA for the CDR3: TGTGCCAGCAGACTTCAGGGAGATACGCAGTATTTT. It is translated as CASRLQGDTQYF.

The rearrangement joins TRBV7-9 to TRBJ1-3; tentative D call: TRBD1 (6 bases). Germline loops: CDR1 SEHNR, CDR2 FQNEAQ (reference sequence). This CDR3 region has 15 residues. CDR3 loop: CAFGAGVGPGNTIYF. DNA for the CDR3: TGTGCGTTCGGCGCAGGGGTGGGGCCTGGAAACACCATATATTTT.

V and J are TRBV27 and TRBJ2-1; 7 bases are a match to TRBD2. The V gene's germline CDR1 is MNHEY and CDR2 SMNVEV (reference sequence). The CDR3 loop spans 20 amino acids. V lost 6 bases and J lost 0; bases outside the gene matches: 20. CDR3 loop: CASSPRRGVAGASSYNEQFF. CDR3 DNA: TGTGCCAGCAGCCCCCGCCGCGGGGTAGCGGGTGCTAGCTCCTACAATGAGCAGTTCTTC.

The chain has TRBV19 and TRBJ1-5; 9 bases fit TRBD1. In germline, CDR1 is LNHDA, CDR2 SQIVND (reference sequence). The V segment lost 6 bases and the J segment 6 bases; nucleotides outside the gene matches: 12. The length of the CDR3 is 16 residues. CDR3 sequence: CASSPIRGDRVQPQHF. The DNA for the CDR3 is TGTGCCAGTAGCCCTATCCGGGGGGACAGGGTTCAGCCCCAGCATTTT.

This chain joins TRBV29-1 and TRBJ1-1; possibly TRBD1 for D (5 bases). The CDR3 loop spans 17 amino acids. V gave up 4 bases and J gave up 1 base, with 22 bases separating them. Germline CDR1 and CDR2: SQVTM and ANQGSEA. The CDR3, as DNA: TGCAGCGTTGTTATGGGGGGATCGGGGATACGGAACACTGAAGCTTTCTTT. It codes for CSVVMGGSGIRNTEAFF.

On this clone: Its ends do not fully match the called genes, so a read error is possible. The chain couples TRBV28 to TRBJ2-2, with 8 bases matching TRBD1. The germline CDR1 and CDR2 sequences are MDHEN and SYDVKM. The CDR3 extends over 16 amino acids. CDR3 DNA: TGTGCCAGCACTTTACAGGGGGTCACGAACACCGGGGAGCTGTTTTTT. It specifies CASTLQGVTNTGELFF.

The genes are TRBV11-2 and TRBJ1-5; D is undetermined. Germline V gives CDR1 SGHAT, CDR2 FQNNGV. The V and J ends lost 2 bases and 7 bases respectively, with 18 bases between them. This CDR3 region has 16 residues. DNA for the CDR3: TGTGCCAGCAGCTTATTAGGCGGACGACGATCCCAGCCCCAGCATTTT. It specifies CASSLLGGRRSQPQHF.

The V and J genes are TRBV7-3 and TRBJ2-3, with D possibly TRBD2 on 6 matching bases. V was pared by 2 bases and J by 4 bases, with 10 bases between. Germline lookup yields CDR1 SGHTA and CDR2 FQGTGA. The CDR3 runs to 14 residues. CDR3 DNA: TGTGCCAGCAGCTTATATCCGGGAGCAGATACGCAGTATTTT. This sequence encodes CASSLYPGADTQYF.

This clone was detected only once. Other DNA variants within this sample encode the same CDR3. The V gene is TRBV7-9, the J gene TRBJ2-7, with TRBD1 matching 10 bases. The CDR3 covers 15 residues. The ends lost 4 bases at V and 2 bases at J; junction bases unmatched: 5. Germline lookup yields CDR1 SEHNR and CDR2 FQNEAQ (reference sequence). The CDR3 DNA follows: TGTGCCAGCAGCTCTGGACAGGGGGGACCCTACGAGCAGTACTTC. Translated: CASSSGQGGPYEQYF.

The chain couples TRBV2 to TRBJ2-1; tentatively, D is TRBD2 (6 bases). The CDR3 length is 15 residues. The germline V gene encodes CDR1 SNHLY and CDR2 FYNNEI. The germline V and J ends were trimmed by 7 bases and 4 bases, with 17 bases remaining between them. CDR3: CASKPLAGQYNEQFF. The CDR3 DNA is TGTGCCAGCAAACCTCTCGCGGGGCAATACAATGAGCAGTTCTTC. Using reference TRBV2 and TRBJ2-1 for the parts outside the CDR3, the full variable domain is EPEVTQTPSHQVTQMGQEVILRCVPISNHLYFYWYRQILGQKVEFLVSFYNNEISEKSEIFDDQFSVERPDGSNFTLKIRSTKLEDSAMYFCASKPLAGQYNEQFFGPGTRLTVL.

Points on this clone: Other DNA sequences within the sample encode an identical CDR3. The chain employs TRBV20-1 and TRBJ2-5; the D is unclear. CDR1 is DFQATT, CDR2 SNEGSKA, per germline (reference sequence). This CDR3 is built from 11 residues. The germline V and J ends were trimmed by 2 bases and 2 bases, with 3 bases remaining between them. CDR3 sequence (DNA): TGCAGTGCTAGAAAACAAGAGACCCAGTACTTC. This sequence encodes CSARKQETQYF.

This clone was recorded only once. The chain employs TRBV5-1 and TRBJ2-7; a possible D gene is TRBD1 (5 bases). Trimming left V 4 bases short and J 2 bases short, with 13 bases between. This CDR3 has 14 residues. CDR1 and CDR2 (germline): SGHRS, YFSETQ. The CDR3 coding sequence is TGCGCCAGCAGCGAATATACAGGAACCTACGAGCAGTACTTC. Translated, it gives CASSEYTGTYEQYF.

This clone was observed once. At the DNA level, this CDR3 is encoded by other sequences in the same sample as well. The rearrangement links TRBV7-2 to TRBJ1-5; D gene uncertain. The CDR3 has 13 residues. Trimming took 1 base from V and 5 from J, leaving 6 bases between them. Germline CDR1 and CDR2: SGHTA and FQGNSA. The DNA for the CDR3 is TGTGCCAGCAGCTTAGAAAGGGATCAGCCCCAGCATTTT. Amino acid sequence: CASSLERDQPQHF.

This chain uses TRBV7-2 with TRBJ2-1; the match to TRBD2 covers 8 bases. The germline V gene has CDR1 SGHTA and CDR2 FQGNSA. J was trimmed by 5 bases and V by 0 bases; bases with no gene match: 18. There are 20 residues in the CDR3. CDR3 region: CASSLALGSGTFSENNEQFF. CDR3 nucleotides: TGTGCCAGCAGCTTAGCCTTGGGTAGCGGGACCTTCAGCGAGAACAATGAGCAGTTCTTC.